The entry below gives a single T cell receptor beta chain sequence along with its context. This clone's antigen is unknown. Relative to the germline gene, one junction end is altered; a read error may explain this. CDR1 SGHRS and CDR2 YFSETQ are derived from the germline V gene. The CDR3 sequence holds 14 residues, the cysteine and phenylalanine included. Only CDR3 DNA is held: 42 bases, read in frame from base 1. This sample is part of a study of molecular identifiers for immune sequencing clone quantification (dated by TCRdb to between 2017 and 2018). Describing the broader study: For a replicate experiment, the RNA from either around 20,000 or 99,000 naive CD8 T cells was divided into five aliquots, and four of those aliquots went on to sequencing. This methods study used CD8 T cells to benchmark TCR RNA copy counting and molecular-identifier clustering-based TCR repertoire sequencing (MIDCIRS). The paper as a whole reports these results and caveats: The sizes of highly expanded clones could end up underestimated when identical TCR molecules share a barcode. Clones above 20 RNA copies held over 99% of molecules in CMV-specific effector cells but under 1% in naive cells. Even against a background of one million naive CD8 T cells, spiked-in Jurkat TCR RNA amounting to a single cell's worth was reported to be detectable. When barcode sub-clustering was left out, chimeric consensus sequences inflated TCR diversity, with chimeras reaching as high as 47%. Approximately 3 recovered TCR RNA copies per cell were obtained by modeling, versus roughly 9.7 by digital PCR, implying a capture efficiency of 25% to 30%. Spiked-in Jurkat TCR RNA (approximately 10 copies' worth), which is not part of the donor repertoire, was contained in the naive libraries.

Library generation was performed with PCR. Sequencer: Illumina HiSeq 4000. Bulk TCR libraries were made following a previously described method, with the TCR primers given in Table S5. Purification of total RNA was performed with the Qiagen AllPrep DNA/RNA kit. Before any analysis, reads coming from multiple sequencing runs of the same library were combined into one pool. The authors processed their data as follows. Reads were retained only if an exact TCR constant sequence was present, and the retained reads were trimmed to 150 nt and grouped according to their 12-nt molecular barcodes. Within each barcode group, reads were sub-clustered at a 15% Levenshtein threshold, and quality-weighted consensus sequences were built per RNA molecule. Non-functional sequences were removed, as were lower-count sequences one edit away from another. On the basis of fitting two negative binomial distributions, barcode sub-clusters with fewer than 20% of the maximum read count were discarded. The raw public data were reprocessed by TCRdb itself: fastp quality trimming at Q25, MiXCR clonotype calling, in-frame beta chains only. Rows matching on CDR3 protein sequence are summarized as one entry with the most common DNA and genes. The V and J calls, along with clone size, are taken from TCRdb and not from the paper's own processing. The sample data list about 510,000 distinct CDR3 sequences, and 20% to 25% of these were observed just once. The ten most abundant clones make up 0.65% to 0.95% of the sample.

Libraries of naive CD8 T cells were generated from roughly 18,000 to 920,000 sorted cells, with 10%, 30% or 50% of the purified RNA used. Naive CD8 T cells, defined as CD8+CD4-CCR7+CD45RA+, were FACS-sorted into RLT Plus buffer on a BD FACSAria II. To test detection sensitivity, Jurkat RNA equivalent to ten TCR copies was spiked into samples of roughly 19,000-1,000,000 naive CD8 T cells. CD8 T cells were enriched using RosetteSep CD8+ T Cell Enrichment Cocktail and Ficoll-Paque, and the enriched cells then underwent ACK red cell lysis. The source material was naive CD8+ T cells from blood, with Jurkat cell RNA spiked in. The cell subset or site label on this specimen signifies: FACS-sorted CD8+CD4-CCR7+CD45RA+ naive T cells. Here the chain combines TRBV5-1 and TRBJ2-7, and TRBD2 may be the D gene, going by 5 matching bases. The receptor comes from a human donor in good health. Some libraries in this study had Jurkat cell RNA spiked in. The DNA sequence reads TGCGCCAGCAGCTTGGAGGGCGGGCCCTACGAGCAGCACTTC. Its product reads: CASSLEGGPYEQHF.